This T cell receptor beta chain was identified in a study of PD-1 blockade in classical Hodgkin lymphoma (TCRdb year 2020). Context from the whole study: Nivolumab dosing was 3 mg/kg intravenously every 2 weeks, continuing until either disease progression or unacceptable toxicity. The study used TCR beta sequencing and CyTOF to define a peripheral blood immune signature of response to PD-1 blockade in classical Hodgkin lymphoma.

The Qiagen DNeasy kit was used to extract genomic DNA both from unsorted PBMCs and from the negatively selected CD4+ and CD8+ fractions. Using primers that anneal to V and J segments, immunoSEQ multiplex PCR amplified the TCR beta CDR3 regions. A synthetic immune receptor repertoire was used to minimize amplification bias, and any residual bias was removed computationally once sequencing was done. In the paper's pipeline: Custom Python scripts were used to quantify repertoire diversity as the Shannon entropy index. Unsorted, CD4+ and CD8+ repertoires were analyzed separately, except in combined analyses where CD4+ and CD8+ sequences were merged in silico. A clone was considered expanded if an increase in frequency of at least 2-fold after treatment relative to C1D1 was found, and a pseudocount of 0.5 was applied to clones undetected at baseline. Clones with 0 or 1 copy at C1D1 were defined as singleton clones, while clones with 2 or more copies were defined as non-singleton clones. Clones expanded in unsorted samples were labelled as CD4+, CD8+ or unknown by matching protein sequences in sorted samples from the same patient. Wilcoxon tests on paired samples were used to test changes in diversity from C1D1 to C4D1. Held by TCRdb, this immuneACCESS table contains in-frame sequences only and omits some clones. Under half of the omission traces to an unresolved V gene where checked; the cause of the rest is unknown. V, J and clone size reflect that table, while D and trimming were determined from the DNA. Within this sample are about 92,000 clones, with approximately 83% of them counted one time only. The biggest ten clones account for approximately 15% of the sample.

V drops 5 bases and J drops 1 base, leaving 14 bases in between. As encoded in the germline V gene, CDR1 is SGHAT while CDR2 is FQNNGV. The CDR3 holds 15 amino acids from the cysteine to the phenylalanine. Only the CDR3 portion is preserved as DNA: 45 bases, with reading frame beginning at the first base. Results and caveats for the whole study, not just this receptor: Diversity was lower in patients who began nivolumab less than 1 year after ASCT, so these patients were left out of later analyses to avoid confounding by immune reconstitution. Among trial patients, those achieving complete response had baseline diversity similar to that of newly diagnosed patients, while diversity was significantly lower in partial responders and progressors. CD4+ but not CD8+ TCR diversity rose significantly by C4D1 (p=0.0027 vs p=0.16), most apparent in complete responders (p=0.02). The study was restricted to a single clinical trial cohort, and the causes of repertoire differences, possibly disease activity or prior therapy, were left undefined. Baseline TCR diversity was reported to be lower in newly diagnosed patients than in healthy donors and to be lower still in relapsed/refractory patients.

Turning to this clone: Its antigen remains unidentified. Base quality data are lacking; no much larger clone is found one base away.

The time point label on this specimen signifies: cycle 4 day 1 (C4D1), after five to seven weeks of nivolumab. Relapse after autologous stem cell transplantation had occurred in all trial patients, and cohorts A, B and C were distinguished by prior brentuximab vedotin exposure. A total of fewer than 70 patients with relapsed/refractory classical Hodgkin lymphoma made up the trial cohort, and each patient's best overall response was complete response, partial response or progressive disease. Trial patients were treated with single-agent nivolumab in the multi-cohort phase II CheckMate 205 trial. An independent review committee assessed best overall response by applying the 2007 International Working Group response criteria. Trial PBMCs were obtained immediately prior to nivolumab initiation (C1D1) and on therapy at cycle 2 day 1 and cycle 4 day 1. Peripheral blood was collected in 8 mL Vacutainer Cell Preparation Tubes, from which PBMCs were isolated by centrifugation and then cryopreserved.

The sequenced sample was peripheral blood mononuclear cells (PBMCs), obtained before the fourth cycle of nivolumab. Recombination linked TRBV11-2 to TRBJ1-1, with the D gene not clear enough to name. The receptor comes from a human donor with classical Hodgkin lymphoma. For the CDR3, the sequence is CASSLGSQGNTEAFF. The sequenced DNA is TGTGCCAGCAGCCTAGGCTCTCAAGGGAACACTGAAGCTTTCTTT.